This T cell receptor beta chain is drawn from a study of blood T cells in healthy people across ages. Findings and caveats of the study: There were more naive CD4+ cells and higher diversity in long-lived donors than in aged donors.

This clonotype has ten or more counts. Its antigen is undetermined. V was pared by 7 bases and J by 1 base, with 7 bases between. The CDR3 extends over 12 amino acids. Germline loops: CDR1 SEHNR, CDR2 FQNEAQ (reference sequence). Total RNA amounts of at least 5.5 micrograms were extracted per sample. Sample-barcoded 5' priming and a J-beta primer mix drove a second PCR of roughly 7 to 11 cycles. Each cDNA molecule was tagged by a template-switch adaptor that had 12 random nucleotides. Sequencing recovered at least 2.5 million CDR3-containing paired-end reads from each sample. In TCRdb, the 5' RACE reads were re-called with MiXCR into one record per CDR3 protein. Here the sample spans hundreds of thousands of distinct CDR3 sequences, roughly half being singletons.

Specimen: blood. This TCR came from a woman older than 75 in good health. This sequence joins TRBV7-9 and TRBJ1-1; D is undetermined. CDR3 DNA sequence: TGTGCCAGCAATAGGGCGAACACTGAAGCTTTCTTT. The encoded protein is CASNRANTEAFF. The variable domain in full, with the rest retrieved from reference TRBV7-9 and TRBJ1-1, is DTGVSQNPRHKITKRGQNVTFRCDPISEHNRLYWYRQTLGQGPEFLTYFQNEAQLEKSRLLSDRFSAERPKGSFSTLEIQRTEQGDSAMYLCASNRANTEAFFGQGTRLTVV.